This record looks at one T cell receptor (beta chain) sequence and its context. As yet, its antigen is unknown. TCRdb reprocessed the 5' RACE reads via MiXCR and lists one record per CDR3 protein. This sample yields about 890,000 distinct CDR3 sequences, of which about 12% are seen a single time; roughly 1.6% belongs to the top ten. Germline CDR1 MDHEN, CDR2 SYDVKM. Trimming cost V 7 bases and J 11 bases, with 21 bases left between them. This CDR3 is built from 14 residues. This entry is derived from a study of identical twins. Broader study findings: Surplus twin overlap in beta out-of-frame sequences was less pronounced. Modelling underestimated the level of out-of-frame TCR alpha sharing observed in monozygotic twins.

In addition, the sample was reused for a study of yellow fever vaccine responses in identical twins.

The chain links TRBV28 to TRBJ1-5; no firm D call. The TCR was taken from a woman younger than 35 in good health. Sequencing was carried out using PBMCs. The CDR3 nucleotides read TGTGCCAGCACCCTAGGACTGTTCGCCACGTCCCAGCATTTT. Translated, it gives CASTLGLFATSQHF.